This T cell receptor beta chain was obtained from a study of metastatic and nonmetastatic thyroid tumors. Study background: Across peripheral blood and tumor or nodule tissue samples taken from malignant and benign thyroid patients, the repertoires were compared with one another.

Between the trimmed V and J ends, which lost 5 bases and 5 bases, there was a span of 10 bases. CDR1 LNHDA and CDR2 SQIVND come from the germline V gene (reference sequence). The CDR3 runs to 13 residues. There were no patients who had received any treatment before thyroid surgery. As to this clone: The antigen is not known.

Original processing methods: Differences in CDR3 between clinicopathological groups were drawn on to build a classifier intended to discriminate distant-metastatic papillary thyroid cancer patients. TCRdb re-analyzed the PCR reads using MiXCR. The authors' filters were not applied to this entry. This sample has a few thousand clones, with 30% to 35% found just once. Study conclusions and caveats: Benign nodules were reported to have significantly lower TCR beta diversity than malignant thyroid tumors, in blood and tumor.

This clonotype was sampled from a female donor with papillary thyroid cancer or a benign thyroid nodule (not recorded which). Some clones in this sample may be carry-over from other donors' samples. The chain combines TRBV19 with TRBJ1-5; D gene unclear. The sequenced material came from adjacent normal tissue. DNA for the CDR3: TGTGCCAGTAGTTTACAGCCCGATCAGCCCCAGCATTTT. Protein: CASSLQPDQPQHF.